This T cell receptor beta chain stems from a study of CXCR3 chemokines and chemotherapy response in bladder cancer. MiXCR, applied by TCRdb to the PCR reads, yields one record per CDR3 protein. Of about 8,100 distinct CDR3 sequences in the sample, 10% to 15% were seen once. This clonotype showed up many times. The germline V and J ends were trimmed by 4 bases and 2 bases, with 9 bases remaining between them. The CDR3 length is 13 residues. CDR1 SGHDT and CDR2 YYEEEE come from the germline V gene. Collection of the sample occurred from a patient whose treatment included neoadjuvant chemotherapy. The clonotype was recovered from a human donor with bladder cancer that responded to neoadjuvant chemotherapy. The rearrangement links TRBV5-6 to TRBJ2-5; D may be TRBD2 (5 bases). The CDR3 sequence: CASSRGSQETQYF. CDR3 in DNA: TGTGCCAGCAGCCGCGGGTCTCAAGAGACCCAGTACTTC.